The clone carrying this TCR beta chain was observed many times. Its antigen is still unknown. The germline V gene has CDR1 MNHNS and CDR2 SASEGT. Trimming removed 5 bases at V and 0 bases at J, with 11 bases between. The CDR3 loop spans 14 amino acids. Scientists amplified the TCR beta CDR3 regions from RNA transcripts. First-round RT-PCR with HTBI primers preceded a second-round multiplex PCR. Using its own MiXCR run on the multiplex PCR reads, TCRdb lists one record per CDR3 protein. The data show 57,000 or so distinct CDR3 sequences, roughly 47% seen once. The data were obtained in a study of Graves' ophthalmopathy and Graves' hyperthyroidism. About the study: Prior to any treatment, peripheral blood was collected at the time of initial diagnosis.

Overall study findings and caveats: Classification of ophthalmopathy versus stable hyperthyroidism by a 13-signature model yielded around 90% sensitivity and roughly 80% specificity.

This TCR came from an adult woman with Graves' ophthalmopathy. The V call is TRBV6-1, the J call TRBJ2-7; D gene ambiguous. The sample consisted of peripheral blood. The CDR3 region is CASSLRVSSYEQYF. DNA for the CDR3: TGTGCCAGCAGTCTCCGGGTCTCCTCCTACGAGCAGTACTTC.